The TCR beta chain under discussion was sequenced for a study of cytomegalovirus exposure and HLA in healthy donors. This PCR relied on a set of 60 Vbeta primers and 13 Jbeta primers. Assay: immunoSEQ multiplex PCR; the TCRdb copy retains only in-frame clones and omits some. The sample records 250,000 to 350,000 clones, under 90% being singletons. Concerning this clone itself: Its specificity is unknown.

Study-wide findings and caveats: Later, an analysis showed that TCR beta chains associated with HLA were more clonally expanded than others that were equally common. A later analysis reportedly identified an Asian-associated ancestry cluster as carrying fewer N-insertions than the approximately 670-donor mean. Most TCR sequences were seen very rarely across donors, but some public TCRs occurred in many.

The germline gives CDR1 SGHNT, CDR2 YYREEE (reference sequence). CDR3 length equals 18 residues. V shed 7 bases and J 0 bases; nucleotides not matched to a gene: 16. This TCR was recovered from a girl aged 2 to 10 in good health and CMV-seronegative. The chain recombines TRBV5-4 with TRBJ2-1, with 7 bases lining up with TRBD2. The sequenced material came from PBMCs. The CDR3 region has the DNA TGTGCCAGCTGCTATTCTAGCGGTCCTAGGAGCTCCTACAATGAGCAGTTCTTC. Its translation is CASCYSSGPRSSYNEQFF.